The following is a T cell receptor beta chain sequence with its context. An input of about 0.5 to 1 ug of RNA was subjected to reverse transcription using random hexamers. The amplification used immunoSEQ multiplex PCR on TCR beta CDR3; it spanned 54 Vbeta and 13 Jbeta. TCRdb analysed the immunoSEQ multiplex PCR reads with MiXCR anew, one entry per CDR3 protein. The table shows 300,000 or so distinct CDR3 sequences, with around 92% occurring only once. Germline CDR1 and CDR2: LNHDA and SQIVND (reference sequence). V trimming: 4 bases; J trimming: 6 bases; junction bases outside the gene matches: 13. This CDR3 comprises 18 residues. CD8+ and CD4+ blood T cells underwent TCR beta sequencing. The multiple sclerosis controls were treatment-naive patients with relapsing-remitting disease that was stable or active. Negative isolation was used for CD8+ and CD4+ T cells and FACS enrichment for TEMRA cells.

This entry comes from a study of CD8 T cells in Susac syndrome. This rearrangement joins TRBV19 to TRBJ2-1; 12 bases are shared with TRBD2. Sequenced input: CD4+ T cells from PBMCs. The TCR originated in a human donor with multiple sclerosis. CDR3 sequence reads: CASSTSRLAGDRANEQFF. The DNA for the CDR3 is TGTGCCAGTAGTACCTCCAGACTAGCGGGAGATCGAGCCAATGAGCAGTTCTTC.